This is a list of T cell receptor beta chains from one sample in a study of T cells in Graves' hyperthyroidism and ophthalmopathy. TCRdb ran MiXCR on the multiplex PCR reads and lists one entry per CDR3 protein. This table holds some 700,000 distinct CDR3 sequences, 17% found once. Sequenced material: blood. These receptors were collected from a man aged 45 to 65 with Graves' hyperthyroidism. The CDR3 runs from the conserved cysteine through the conserved F or W. The D gene is left open where the match is weak. Size tells how often a clone was seen (once, few, many) or the class of an expanded clone, and some rows leave it out.

v_call	j_call	d_call	clone_size	cdr3_nt	cdr3_aa
TRBV28	TRBJ2-4	TRBD2	many	TGTGCCAGCAGCACAGGGACTAGCGGTAAAAACATTCAGTACTTC	CASSTGTSGKNIQYF
TRBV6-1	TRBJ1-1	NA	many	TGTGCCAGCAGGGTTAAGGCGAACACTGAAGCTTTCTTT	CASRVKANTEAFF
TRBV12-3/TRBV12-4	TRBJ2-1	NA	NA	TGTGCCAGCAGTCCTAGCAGGGGGGGGATATACAATGAGCAGTTCTTC	CASSPSRGGIYNEQFF
TRBV24-1	TRBJ2-2	TRBD2	many	TGTGCCACCAGTGATTCGTTGACGACTAGCGGGAGCACCGGGGAGCTGTTTTTT	CATSDSLTTSGSTGELFF
TRBV7-3	TRBJ2-5	NA	many	TGTGCCAGCAGCTTGCAGGGGACGACCCAAGAGACCCAGTACTTC	CASSLQGTTQETQYF
TRBV24-1	TRBJ2-1	TRBD2	NA	TGTGCCACCAGTCCCCCGGCGGGAGGGAATGAGCAGTTCTTC	CATSPPAGGNEQFF
TRBV19	TRBJ2-3	TRBD2	many	TGTGCCAGTAGTCCGTGGGGGATTAGCGGGAGCACAGATACGCAGTATTTT	CASSPWGISGSTDTQYF
TRBV20-1	TRBJ2-3	NA	NA	TGCAGTGCTCGCCCTCCTGGGCTCCTAACAGATACGCAGTATTTT	CSARPPGLLTDTQYF
TRBV5-1	TRBJ2-1	TRBD2	few	TGCGCCAGCAGCTGGTCGGGACTAGCGGCCTACAATGAGCAGTTCTTC	CASSWSGLAAYNEQFF
TRBV15	TRBJ2-2	TRBD2	few	TGTGCCACCAGCCGGGGGGGGCAGGGAAACACCGGGGAGCTGTTTTTT	CATSRGGQGNTGELFF
TRBV20-1	TRBJ2-7	TRBD2	NA	TGCAGTGCTGAGGGACTAGCGGGTCGAAGCTCCTACGAGCAGTACTTC	CSAEGLAGRSSYEQYF
TRBV12-5	TRBJ1-1	NA	few	TGTGCTAGTGGTTCCCCAGGGAGTGGAGCTTTCTTT	CASGSPGSGAFF
TRBV24-1	TRBJ2-1	TRBD2	NA	TGTGCCACCAGTGGCCCGGGACTAGCGGGAGGAAGCTCCTACAATGAGCAGTTCTTC	CATSGPGLAGGSSYNEQFF
TRBV19	TRBJ2-6	NA	few	TGTGCCAGTATCCAACCTTTGGGCGGGGCCAACGTCCTGACTTTC	CASIQPLGGANVLTF
TRBV30	TRBJ1-1	NA	NA	TGTGTCTGGAGTATGGGGGTCAACACTGAAGCTTTCTTT	CVWSMGVNTEAFF
TRBV29-1	TRBJ2-1	NA	NA	TGCAGCGTTGAAGAGTCACCTCAGATTACCTACAATGAGCAGTTCTTC	CSVEESPQITYNEQFF
TRBV27	TRBJ2-5	TRBD1	many	TGTGCCAGCAGTTTAAAAGACAGGGGAACGGAGACCCAGTACTTC	CASSLKDRGTETQYF
TRBV4-3	TRBJ2-7	TRBD2	NA	TGCGCCAGCAGCCAAGATCGACTAGCGGGACTGGTGTGGCAGTACTTC	CASSQDRLAGLVWQYF
TRBV20-1	TRBJ2-7	NA	many	TGCAGTGCGCAGGAGAATAGGTACGAGCAGTACTTC	CSAQENRYEQYF
TRBV2	TRBJ2-5	NA	many	TGTGCCAGCGCGGATAGGGCGACTTACCAAGAGACCCAGTACTTC	CASADRATYQETQYF
TRBV12-3/TRBV12-4	TRBJ2-2	NA	many	TGTGCCAGCAGTTTCGAGGTTGCGAACACCGGGGAGCTGTTTTTT	CASSFEVANTGELFF
TRBV18	TRBJ1-1	NA	NA	TGTGCCAGCTCACCAAATAGGGCAGGGGTTTTTTCTGAAGCTTTCTTT	CASSPNRAGVFSEAFF
TRBV30	TRBJ1-1	NA	many	TGTGCCTGGGCAGTACAGTGGAACACTGAAGCTTTCTTT	CAWAVQWNTEAFF